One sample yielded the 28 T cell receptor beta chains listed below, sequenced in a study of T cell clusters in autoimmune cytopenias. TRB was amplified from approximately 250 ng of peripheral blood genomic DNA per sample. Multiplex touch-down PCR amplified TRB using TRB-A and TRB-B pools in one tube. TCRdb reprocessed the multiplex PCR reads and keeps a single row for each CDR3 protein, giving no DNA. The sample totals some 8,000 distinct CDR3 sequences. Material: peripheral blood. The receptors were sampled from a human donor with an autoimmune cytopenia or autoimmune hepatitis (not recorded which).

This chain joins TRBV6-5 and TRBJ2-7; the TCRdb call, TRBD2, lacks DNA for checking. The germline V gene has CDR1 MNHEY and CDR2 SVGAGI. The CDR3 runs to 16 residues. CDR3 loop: CASSQPTTGTSGKQYF.

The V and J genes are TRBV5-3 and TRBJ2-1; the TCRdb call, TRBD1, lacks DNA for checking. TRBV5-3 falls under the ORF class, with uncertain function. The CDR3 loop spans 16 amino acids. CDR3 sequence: CARSLGGAGQKGEQFF.

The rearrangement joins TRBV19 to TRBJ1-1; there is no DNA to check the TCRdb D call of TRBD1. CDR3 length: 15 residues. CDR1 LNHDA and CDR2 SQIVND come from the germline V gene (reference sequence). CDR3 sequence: CASSVAGQGNTEAFF.

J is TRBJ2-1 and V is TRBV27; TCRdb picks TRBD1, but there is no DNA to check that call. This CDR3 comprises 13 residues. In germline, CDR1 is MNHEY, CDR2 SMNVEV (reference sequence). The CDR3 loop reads CASSSGQTNEQFF.

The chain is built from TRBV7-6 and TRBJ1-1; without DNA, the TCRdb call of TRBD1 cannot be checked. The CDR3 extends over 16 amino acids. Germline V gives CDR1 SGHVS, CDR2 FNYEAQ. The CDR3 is CASSLGPQGWDTEAFF. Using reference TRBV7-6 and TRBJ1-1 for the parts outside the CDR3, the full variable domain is GAGVSQSPRYKVTKRGQDVALRCDPISGHVSLYWYRQALGQGPEFLTYFNYEAQQDKSGLPNDRFSAERPEGSISTLTIQRTEQRDSAMYRCASSLGPQGWDTEAFFGQGTRLTVV.

The CDR3: CASSQAPGLAGYEQYF. The genes are TRBV5-4 and TRBJ2-7; TCRdb gives TRBD2 as the D gene, but with no DNA this cannot be confirmed. The germline V gene encodes CDR1 SGHNT and CDR2 YYREEE (reference sequence). The CDR3 length is 16 residues.

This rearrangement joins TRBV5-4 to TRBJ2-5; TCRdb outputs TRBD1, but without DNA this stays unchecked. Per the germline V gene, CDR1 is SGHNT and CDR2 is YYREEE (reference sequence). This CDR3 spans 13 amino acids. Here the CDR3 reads CASSPGPQETQYF.

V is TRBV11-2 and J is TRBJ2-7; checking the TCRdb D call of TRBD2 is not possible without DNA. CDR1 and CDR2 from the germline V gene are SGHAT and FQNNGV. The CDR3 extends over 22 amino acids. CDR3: CASSTPFGLAGGYRPLNYEQYF.

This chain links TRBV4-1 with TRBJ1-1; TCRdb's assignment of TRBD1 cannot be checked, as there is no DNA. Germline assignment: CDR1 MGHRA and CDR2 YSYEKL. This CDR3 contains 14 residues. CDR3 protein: CASSQVGGETEAFF.

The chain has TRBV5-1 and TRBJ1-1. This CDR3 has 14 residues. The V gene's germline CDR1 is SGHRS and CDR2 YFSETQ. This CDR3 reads CASSSQAGGTEAFF.

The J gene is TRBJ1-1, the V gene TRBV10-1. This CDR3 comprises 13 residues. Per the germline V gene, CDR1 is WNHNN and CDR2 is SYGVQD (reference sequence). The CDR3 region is CASSTSGSVFAFF.

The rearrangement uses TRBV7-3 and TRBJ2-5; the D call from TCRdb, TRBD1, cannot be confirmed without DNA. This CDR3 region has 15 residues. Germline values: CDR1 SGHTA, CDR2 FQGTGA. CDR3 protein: CASSQKPGHQETQYF.

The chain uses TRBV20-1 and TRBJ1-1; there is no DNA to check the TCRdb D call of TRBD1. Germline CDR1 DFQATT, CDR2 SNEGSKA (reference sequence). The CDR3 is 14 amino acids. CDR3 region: CSARDGGPNTEAFF.

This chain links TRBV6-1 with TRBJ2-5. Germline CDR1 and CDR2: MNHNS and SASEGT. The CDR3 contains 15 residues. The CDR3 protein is CASSETSYSQETQYF.

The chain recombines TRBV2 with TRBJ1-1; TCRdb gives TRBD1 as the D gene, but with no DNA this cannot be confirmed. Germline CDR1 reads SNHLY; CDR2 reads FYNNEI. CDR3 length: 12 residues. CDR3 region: CASSATGLGAFF. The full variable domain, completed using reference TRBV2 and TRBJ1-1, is EPEVTQTPSHQVTQMGQEVILRCVPISNHLYFYWYRQILGQKVEFLVSFYNNEISEKSEIFDDQFSVERPDGSNFTLKIRSTKLEDSAMYFCASSATGLGAFFGQGTRLTVV.

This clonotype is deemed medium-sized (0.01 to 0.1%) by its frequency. The CDR3 region is CASSLSGTNNEQFF. The chain joins TRBV7-9 to TRBJ2-1; the D call of TRBD1 rests on TCRdb alone, since no DNA is present to check it. This CDR3 is built from 14 residues. Germline lookup yields CDR1 SEHNR and CDR2 FQNEAQ (reference sequence).

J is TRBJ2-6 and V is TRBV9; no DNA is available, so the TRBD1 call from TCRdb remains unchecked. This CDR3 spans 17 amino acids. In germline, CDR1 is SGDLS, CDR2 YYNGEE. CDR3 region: CASSRTAGGSGANVLTF.

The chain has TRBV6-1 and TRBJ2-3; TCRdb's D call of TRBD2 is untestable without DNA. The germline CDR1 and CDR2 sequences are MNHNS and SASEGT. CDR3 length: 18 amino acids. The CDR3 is CASSERGTSGGFTDTQYF.

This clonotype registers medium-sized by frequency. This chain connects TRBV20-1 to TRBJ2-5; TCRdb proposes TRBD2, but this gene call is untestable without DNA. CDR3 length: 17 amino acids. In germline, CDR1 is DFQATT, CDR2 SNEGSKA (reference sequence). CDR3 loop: CSARAPRLAGEQETQYF.

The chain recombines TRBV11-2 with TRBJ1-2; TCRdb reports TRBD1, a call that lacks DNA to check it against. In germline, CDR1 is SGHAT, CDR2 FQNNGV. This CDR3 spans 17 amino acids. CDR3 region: CASSLAYRDTAAYGYTF.

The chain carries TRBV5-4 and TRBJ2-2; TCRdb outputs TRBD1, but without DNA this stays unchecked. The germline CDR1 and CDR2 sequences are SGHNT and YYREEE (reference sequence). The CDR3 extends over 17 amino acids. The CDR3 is CASSPGPRGLPTGELFF.

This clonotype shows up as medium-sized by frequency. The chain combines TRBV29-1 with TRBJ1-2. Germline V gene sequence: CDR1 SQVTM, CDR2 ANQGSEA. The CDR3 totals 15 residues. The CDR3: CSGGGYAAEGYGYTF.

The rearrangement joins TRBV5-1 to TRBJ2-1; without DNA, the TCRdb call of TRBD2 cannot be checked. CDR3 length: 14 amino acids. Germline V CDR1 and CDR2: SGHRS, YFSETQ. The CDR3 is CASSLGLAGNEQFF.

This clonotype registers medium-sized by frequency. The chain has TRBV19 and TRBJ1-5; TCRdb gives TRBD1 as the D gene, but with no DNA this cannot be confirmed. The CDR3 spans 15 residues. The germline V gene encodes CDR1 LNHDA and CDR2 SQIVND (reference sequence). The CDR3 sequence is CASSEDRGSNQPQHF.

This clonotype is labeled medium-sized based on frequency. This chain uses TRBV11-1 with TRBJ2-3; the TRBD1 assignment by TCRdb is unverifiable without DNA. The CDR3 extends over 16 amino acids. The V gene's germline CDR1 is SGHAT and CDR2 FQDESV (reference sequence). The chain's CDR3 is CASSSQGEVGTDTQYF.

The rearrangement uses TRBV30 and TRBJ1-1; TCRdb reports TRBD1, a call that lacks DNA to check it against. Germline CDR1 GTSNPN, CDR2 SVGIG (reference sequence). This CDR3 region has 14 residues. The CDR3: CAWSYGTGVTEAFF.

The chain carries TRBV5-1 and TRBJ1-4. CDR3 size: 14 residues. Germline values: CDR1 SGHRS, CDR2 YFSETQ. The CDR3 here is CASSLAHRNEKLFF.

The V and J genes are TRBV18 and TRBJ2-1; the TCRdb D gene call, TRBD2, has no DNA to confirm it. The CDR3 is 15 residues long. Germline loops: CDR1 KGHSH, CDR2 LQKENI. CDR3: CASSPPPSSYNEQFF.